Sequencing of this T cell receptor beta chain was carried out in a study of blood T cell repertoires in COVID-19. About the research overall: The cDNA or gDNA used as material had been derived from T cells, B-cell-depleted T cells, or PBMCs.

The germline V gene encodes CDR1 SNHLY and CDR2 FYNNEI. This CDR3 is built from 16 residues. The V and J ends lost 8 bases and 2 bases, in that order; junction bases with no gene match: 13. The data were produced by immunoSEQ multiplex PCR, yet TCRdb's version contains in-frame clones alone and is incomplete. Of 400,000 to 500,000 clones in the sample, more than 70% were seen once. Participant age was roughly 18 to 100 years, and participants resided in 24 US areas. People in the exposed group encountered a COVID-19 case within 2 weeks before entering the study. The rearrangement joins TRBV2 to TRBJ2-5; 8 positions agree with TRBD2. Sequencing was done on a sample of PBMCs or T cells enriched from blood (not recorded which). The sequence was obtained from a woman aged 18-29 years who had been exposed to COVID-19. The CDR3 loop reads CASEQGVTSAQETQYF. The CDR3 DNA is TGTGCCAGCGAACAGGGAGTGACTAGCGCGCAAGAGACCCAGTACTTC.